One and the same sample provided the 9 T cell receptor beta chains below, sequenced in a study of neoadjuvant nivolumab and ipilimumab in lung cancer. Libraries were prepared by immunoSEQ multiplex PCR; TCRdb keeps only in-frame clonotypes and omits some of them. The table lists some 9,300 clones, roughly 84% of them singletons. The material sequenced was tumor tissue, taken after neoadjuvant nivolumab, alone or with ipilimumab, at or shortly before surgery. These receptors were taken from an adult with non-small cell lung cancer.

Only a few counts were recorded for this clone. Within the sample, other DNA sequences also encode this same CDR3. The chain is built from TRBV7-2 and TRBJ1-1; possible D gene TRBD1, 5 bases. The CDR3 has 14 amino acids. The V end was cut by 5 bases, the J end by 1 base, with 11 bases between. The germline V gene encodes CDR1 SGHTA and CDR2 FQGNSA. CDR3 amino acids: CASSLLGGNTEAFF. In nucleotides, the CDR3 is TGTGCCAGCAGCCTCCTGGGGGGGAACACTGAAGCTTTCTTT.

This clone occurred a few times. V usage is TRBV6-5 and J usage is TRBJ2-1; 7 bases are a match to TRBD1. The junction had 4 bases not matched to a gene; V was cut back by 4 bases and J by 1 base. Germline V gene data show CDR1 as MNHEY and CDR2 as SVGAGI. The CDR3 length is 15 residues. The CDR3, as DNA: TGTGCCAGCAGTTCGACAGGGCAGTCCTACAATGAGCAGTTCTTC. This codes for CASSSTGQSYNEQFF.

This chain uses TRBV5-4 with TRBJ1-1; tentatively, D is TRBD1 (6 bases). V was clipped by 3 bases and J by 5 bases, with 17 bases between them. From germline, CDR1 is SGHNT and CDR2 YYREEE (reference sequence). The CDR3 extends over 15 amino acids. CDR3 DNA sequence: TGTGCCAGCAGCTCGCAGACAGGAATTGATACTGAAGCTTTCTTT. This encodes CASSSQTGIDTEAFF.

V and J are TRBV18 and TRBJ1-1; D remains ambiguous. V was clipped by 6 bases and J by 4 bases, with 12 bases between them. Germline assignment: CDR1 KGHSH and CDR2 LQKENI. The CDR3 runs 13 residues. The CDR3 spells CASSPGSGTEAFF. The CDR3 DNA follows: TGTGCCAGCTCCCCCGGATCGGGCACTGAAGCTTTCTTT.

This chain joins TRBV18 and TRBJ2-7, with D tentatively TRBD2 (7 bases). Germline CDR1 and CDR2: KGHSH and LQKENI. Trimming cost V 6 bases and J 2 bases, with 20 bases left between them. CDR3 length equals 16 residues. CDR3 region: CASSPGYRGATYEQYF. Written as DNA, the CDR3 is TGTGCCAGCTCCCCCGGGTACCGGGGGGCCACCTACGAGCAGTACTTC.

The chain links TRBV5-6 to TRBJ1-3; D is unresolved. Trimming removed 0 bases from V and 4 bases from J, with 11 bases in between. Germline V CDR1 and CDR2: SGHDT, YYEEEE. The CDR3 totals 15 residues. The CDR3, as DNA: TGTGCCAGCAGCTTGGCCCCGCAGGCCGGAAACACCATATATTTT. Protein sequence: CASSLAPQAGNTIYF.

Here the CDR3 reads CASRFDRGVSGANVLTF. CDR3 in DNA: TGTGCCAGCAGGTTTGACAGGGGCGTGAGTGGGGCCAACGTCCTGACTTTC. V usage is TRBV5-8 and J usage is TRBJ2-6; 8 nucleotides line up with TRBD1. The length of the CDR3 is 17 residues. Germline V gene data show CDR1 as SGHTS and CDR2 as YDEGEE. V trimming: 5 bases; J trimming: 3 bases; junction bases outside the gene matches: 10.

The rearrangement links TRBV7-8 to TRBJ2-3; D call uncertain. Per the germline V gene, CDR1 is SGHVS and CDR2 is FQNEAQ. V was clipped by 3 bases and J by 1 base, with 5 bases between them. CDR3 size: 13 residues. The chain's CDR3 is CASSFDRTDTQYF. Here the CDR3 DNA reads TGTGCCAGCAGCTTTGACCGCACAGATACGCAGTATTTT.

The rearrangement links TRBV7-2 to TRBJ2-1; 9 bases match TRBD2. Per germline, CDR1 SGHTA and CDR2 FQGNSA. The CDR3 is made up of 15 amino acids. The trim removed 1 base at V and 10 bases at J, leaving 8 bases unmatched. The CDR3, as DNA: TGTGCCAGCAGCTTAGACCCCGGACTAGCGAACGAGCAGTTCTTC. This translates into CASSLDPGLANEQFF.